The 22 T cell receptor beta chains presented below share a single source sample, sequenced in a study of CD8 T cells in ankylosing spondylitis. Study outcomes and limitations: About 8 highly homologous variants made up a TCR beta motif that seemed to typify ankylosing spondylitis blood.

The antigens these receptors bind are not known. TCRdb re-analysed the 5' RACE reads in MiXCR, keeping a single row per CDR3 protein. The data contain around 450,000 distinct CDR3 sequences, around 26% of them singletons. The sample consisted of blood, either unsorted or a sorted T cell fraction (not recorded which). These receptor sequences come from a male donor with ankylosing spondylitis.

The rearrangement links TRBV20-1 to TRBJ2-7; a weak D match, TRBD2 (6 bases). The CDR3 runs 14 residues. V gave up 3 bases and J gave up 0 bases, with 12 bases separating them. Germline lookup yields CDR1 DFQATT and CDR2 SNEGSKA (reference sequence). The CDR3 here is CSARALGSSYEQYF. The DNA for the CDR3 is TGCAGTGCTAGGGCCCTCGGGAGCTCCTACGAGCAGTACTTC.

CDR3 protein: CASSLDRAAGYTF. The CDR3 bases are TGCGCCAGCAGCTTGGACAGGGCCGCTGGCTACACCTTC. The chain joins TRBV5-1 to TRBJ1-2; tentatively, D is TRBD1 (6 bases). Per the germline V gene, CDR1 is SGHRS and CDR2 is YFSETQ. The CDR3 consists of 13 residues. V lost 0 bases and J lost 7, with 10 bases in between.

Comments on this clonotype: The junction departs from the called germline gene at one end, perhaps through a read error. V is TRBV30 and J is TRBJ2-2, with 7 bases lining up with TRBD2. This CDR3 has 15 residues. Germline CDR1 is GTSNPN and CDR2 is SVGIG (reference sequence). The CDR3 here is CAWRIRGRGTAELFF. CDR3 coding DNA: TGTGCCTGGAGAATCCGTGGGAGGGGAACCGCGGAGCTGTTTTTT.

The J gene is TRBJ1-2, the V gene TRBV14; possibly TRBD1 for D (6 bases). Trimming pared 0 bases from V and 7 bases from J, leaving 9 bases between. The CDR3 has 13 amino acids. CDR1 and CDR2 from the germline V gene are SGHDN and FVKESK. Here the CDR3 reads CASSQDKGGGYTF. The CDR3 DNA reads as TGTGCCAGCAGCCAAGATAAAGGGGGTGGCTACACCTTC. Full variable domain (rest looked up from reference TRBV14 and TRBJ1-2): EAGVTQFPSHSVIEKGQTVTLRCDPISGHDNLYWYRRVMGKEIKFLLHFVKESKQDESGMPNNRFLAERTGGTYSTLKVQPAELEDSGVYFCASSQDKGGGYTFGSGTRLTVV.

This clonotype has only a few counts. The rearrangement uses TRBV5-1 and TRBJ2-6, with D perhaps given as TRBD1 or TRBD2 (5 bases each). The CDR3 length is 15 residues. V was trimmed by 4 bases and J by 3 bases, leaving 11 bases between them. Germline V gene data show CDR1 as SGHRS and CDR2 as YFSETQ. Here the CDR3 DNA reads TGCGCCAGCAGCATAGGGACCATTGGGGCCAACGTCCTGACTTTC. Translation gives CASSIGTIGANVLTF.

This clonotype has only a few counts. The V and J genes are TRBV7-8 and TRBJ1-2, with D perhaps TRBD1 (6 bases). V gave up 1 base and J gave up 5 bases, with 11 bases separating them. The CDR3 is made up of 14 amino acids. CDR1 SGHVS and CDR2 FQNEAQ come from the germline V gene. CDR3 in DNA: TGTGCCAGCAGCTTAGTCGGGGGCCGGTATGGCTACACCTTC. Its protein is CASSLVGGRYGYTF.

J is TRBJ2-3 and V is TRBV20-1; 9 bases align to TRBD1. Germline lookup yields CDR1 DFQATT and CDR2 SNEGSKA (reference sequence). J was trimmed by 2 bases and V by 4 bases; bases with no gene match: 7. CDR3 length: 15 amino acids. CDR3 coding DNA: TGCAGTGCTATGCCGGGACAGGGATCCACAGATACGCAGTATTTT. This sequence encodes CSAMPGQGSTDTQYF.

The chain combines TRBV7-2 with TRBJ1-1; tentative D call: TRBD1 (5 bases). Germline V gene data show CDR1 as SGHTA and CDR2 as FQGNSA. This CDR3 contains 15 residues. Trimming shortened V by 5 bases and J by 1 base, and 14 bases separated the two germline ends. The CDR3 region is CASSPHPTANTEAFF. Here the CDR3 DNA reads TGTGCCAGCAGCCCACACCCGACAGCGAACACTGAAGCTTTCTTT.

This clonotype has just a few counts. V usage is TRBV29-1 and J usage is TRBJ2-5; no clear D. The germline V gene encodes CDR1 SQVTM and CDR2 ANQGSEA. This CDR3 is 12 amino acids long. Trimming pared 6 bases from V and 3 bases from J, leaving 11 bases between. Here the CDR3 DNA reads TGCAGCGTGGGATGGCAGGAAGAGACCCAGTACTTC. Residues: CSVGWQEETQYF.

The chain uses TRBV15 and TRBJ2-4; no reliable D call. Germline V lookup: CDR1 LNHNV, CDR2 YYDKDF (reference sequence). Trimming took 11 bases from V and 0 from J, leaving 14 bases between them. CDR3 length equals 14 residues. CDR3 in amino acids: CADVAILAKNIQYF. CDR3 nucleotide sequence: TGTGCCGACGTTGCGATTCTAGCCAAAAACATTCAGTACTTC.

This clonotype was observed a handful of times. The chain combines TRBV15 with TRBJ1-3; a possible D gene is TRBD1 (5 bases). This CDR3 contains 17 residues. Trimming took off 0 bases at V and 0 bases at J, with 12 bases between the two ends. Per the germline V gene, CDR1 is LNHNV and CDR2 is YYDKDF (reference sequence). The CDR3 sequence is CATSRDLSGTSGNTIYF. The CDR3 coding sequence is TGTGCCACCAGCAGAGATCTCTCCGGGACCTCTGGAAACACCATATATTTT.

V usage is TRBV7-2 and J usage is TRBJ1-5; 7 bases agree with TRBD1. This CDR3 comprises 15 residues. The germline V gene encodes CDR1 SGHTA and CDR2 FQGNSA. Unmatched junction bases numbered 6, after V lost 5 bases and J lost 2 bases. DNA for the CDR3: TGTGCCAGCAGCCCTCAGGGGGGAGGCAATCAGCCCCAGCATTTT. Amino acids: CASSPQGGGNQPQHF.

The rearrangement joins TRBV11-1 to TRBJ2-3; 10 bases are shared with TRBD2. With 2 bases clipped from V and 6 bases from J, the junction kept 14 bases outside the gene matches. This CDR3 region has 18 residues. CDR1 SGHAT and CDR2 FQDESV come from the germline V gene (reference sequence). The CDR3 sequence is CASSLRGTSDPRGDTQYF. CDR3 coding DNA: TGTGCCAGCAGCTTAAGGGGGACTAGCGACCCCCGGGGGGATACGCAGTATTTT. The whole variable domain, filled in from reference TRBV11-1 and TRBJ2-3, reads EAEVAQSPRYKITEKSQAVAFWCDPISGHATLYWYRQILGQGPELLVQFQDESVVDDSQLPKDRFSAERLKGVDSTLKIQPAELGDSAMYLCASSLRGTSDPRGDTQYFGPGTRLTVL.

This chain connects TRBV7-2 to TRBJ1-3; D not resolved. The germline gives CDR1 SGHTA, CDR2 FQGNSA. V lost 3 bases to trimming and J lost 4 bases, with 16 bases between them. There are 16 residues in the CDR3. In nucleotides, the CDR3 is TGTGCCAGCAGCTTCTACGGGGTCTCAGCCGGAAACACCATATATTTT. Its protein is CASSFYGVSAGNTIYF.

The CDR3 DNA reads as TGCAGTGCTAGAGAGACGGTCCGTTTTCCAGATACGCAGTATTTT. This sequence encodes CSARETVRFPDTQYF. The chain has TRBV20-1 and TRBJ2-3, with D hard to call. V lost 0 bases and J 4 bases, leaving 14 bases between the germline ends. Germline V gives CDR1 DFQATT, CDR2 SNEGSKA (reference sequence). The CDR3 has 15 residues.

This chain uses TRBV3-1 with TRBJ2-2; 13 bases line up with TRBD2. With 1 base clipped from V and 2 bases from J, the junction kept 7 bases outside the gene matches. The CDR3 has 19 residues. From germline, CDR1 is LGHDT and CDR2 YNNKEL (reference sequence). The CDR3 region is CASSQGLAGGPVNTGELFF. CDR3 DNA: TGTGCCAGCAGCCAAGGACTAGCGGGAGGCCCCGTAAACACCGGGGAGCTGTTTTTT.

The chain recombines TRBV20-1 with TRBJ2-2; the match to TRBD1 covers 8 bases. V was pared by 3 bases and J by 5 bases, with 5 bases of the junction left unmatched. The V gene's germline CDR1 is DFQATT and CDR2 SNEGSKA (reference sequence). The CDR3 length is 14 residues. The CDR3 region has the DNA TGCAGTGCTAGTTGGACAGGGTCGACCGGGGAGCTGTTTTTT. Residues: CSASWTGSTGELFF.

This clonotype showed up just a few times. V gene TRBV6-1 combines with J gene TRBJ1-5; 9 nucleotides match TRBD1. J gave up 1 base and V 2 bases, and 3 bases lay outside the gene matches. CDR1 is MNHNS and CDR2 is SASEGT in the germline V gene. The CDR3 length is 16 residues. The CDR3 DNA sequence: TGTGCCAGCAGTGAACCCGGACAGGGGAGCAATCAGCCCCAGCATTTT. Residues: CASSEPGQGSNQPQHF.

This clonotype was found a few times. CDR3 in DNA: TGCAGTGCTAGAGATCACAGGTCGGAGACCCAGTACTTC. It specifies CSARDHRSETQYF. V usage is TRBV20-1 and J usage is TRBJ2-5, with TRBD1 as a possible D gene (5 bases). V was shortened by 0 bases and J by 5 bases, with 10 bases between the two germline ends. The germline CDR1 and CDR2 sequences are DFQATT and SNEGSKA (reference sequence). The CDR3 is 13 amino acids.

V usage is TRBV7-9 and J usage is TRBJ1-2; TRBD1 might be the D (5 bases). Germline V CDR1 and CDR2: SEHNR, FQNEAQ (reference sequence). V was clipped by 1 base and J by 13 bases, with 13 bases between them. The CDR3 has 12 residues. The CDR3 sequence is CASSLGDSFGTF. The CDR3 DNA follows: TGTGCCAGCAGCTTAGGAGACAGCTTCGGCACCTTC.

V gene TRBV20-1 combines with J gene TRBJ2-5; D possibly matches TRBD1 or TRBD2 (5 bases each). V was trimmed by 0 bases and J by 7 bases, leaving 24 bases between them. The germline gives CDR1 DFQATT, CDR2 SNEGSKA (reference sequence). The CDR3 is made up of 17 amino acids. For the CDR3, the DNA is TGCAGTGCTAGAGACCAGAGGGGACCGTCACACGAGGGGACCCAGTACTTC. As protein: CSARDQRGPSHEGTQYF.

This clonotype was detected a few times. J is TRBJ2-4 and V is TRBV6-1; D gene unclear. CDR1 is MNHNS, CDR2 SASEGT, per germline. The CDR3 runs to 15 residues. V lost 7 bases and J 2 bases, leaving 15 bases between the germline ends. The CDR3 region has the DNA TGTGCCAGCACCCCCTCCATTGTCCCCAAAAACATTCAGTACTTC. It translates to CASTPSIVPKNIQYF.